Listed here is a single TCR beta chain. No antigen is known for it. Germline trimming cut 6 bases from V and 6 bases from J; bases unmatched to any gene: 6. Germline lookup yields CDR1 SGHTA and CDR2 FQGNSA. The CDR3 covers 14 residues. The sample belongs to a study of CD8+CD57+ T cells in acquired aplastic anemia. Study outcomes and limitations: Statistical testing detected no significant gap in CD8+ Simpson's diversity between patients and controls. Some 31 CD8+ CDR3 sequences were shared between patients and controls.

For CDR3 and TCR beta VDJ profiling, genomic DNA was the template used. TCRdb processed the reads anew with MiXCR; each CDR3 protein has one entry. The sample yields hundreds of thousands of distinct CDR3 sequences, 60% to 80% seen once. What was sequenced was sorted CD4+, CD8+, or CD8+CD57+ T cells (not recorded which) from PBMCs. J is TRBJ1-5 and V is TRBV7-2; TRBD1 agrees at 9 bases. The source of this sequence is a human donor in good health, serving as a control. CDR3 coding DNA: TGTGCCAGCAGTGTGGGGGACAGGGCTCAGCCCCAGCATTTT. It codes for CASSVGDRAQPQHF.